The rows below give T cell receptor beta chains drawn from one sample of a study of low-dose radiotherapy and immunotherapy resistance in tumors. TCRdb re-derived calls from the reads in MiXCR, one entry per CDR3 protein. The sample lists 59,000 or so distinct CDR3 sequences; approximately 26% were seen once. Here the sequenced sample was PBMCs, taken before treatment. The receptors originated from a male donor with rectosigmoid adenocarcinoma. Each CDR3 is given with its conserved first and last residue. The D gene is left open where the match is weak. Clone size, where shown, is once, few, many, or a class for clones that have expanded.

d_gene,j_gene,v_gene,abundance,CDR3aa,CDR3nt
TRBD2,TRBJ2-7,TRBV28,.,CASSSRTSQVF,TGTGCCAGCAGTTCCCGGACTAGCCAAGTCTTC
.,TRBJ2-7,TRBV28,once,CASSLSGSEQYF,TGTGCCAGCAGTTTATCGGGCAGCGAGCAGTACTTC
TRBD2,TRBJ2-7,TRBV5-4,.,CASSPSGGREQYF,TGTGCCAGCAGCCCATCGGGGGGGCGCGAGCAGTACTTC
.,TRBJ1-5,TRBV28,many,CASSWVQKVQPQHF,TGTGCCAGCAGCTGGGTACAGAAAGTCCAGCCCCAGCATTTT
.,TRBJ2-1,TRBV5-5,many,CASYSGAEQFF,TGTGCCAGCTATTCGGGGGCTGAGCAGTTCTTC
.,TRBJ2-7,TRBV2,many,CASSSDGRGGYEQYF,TGTGCCAGCAGTTCCGACGGCAGGGGGGGCTACGAGCAGTACTTC
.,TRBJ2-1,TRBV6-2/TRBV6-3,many,CASTSKHEQFF,TGTGCCAGTACGTCGAAGCATGAGCAGTTCTTC
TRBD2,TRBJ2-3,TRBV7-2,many,CASNVGGMRDTQYF,TGTGCCAGTAATGTGGGGGGGATGAGAGATACGCAGTATTTT
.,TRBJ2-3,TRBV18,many,CASSRVGQGDTQYF,TGTGCCAGCTCACGAGTCGGTCAGGGGGATACGCAGTATTTT
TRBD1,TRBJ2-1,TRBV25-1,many,CASSEFQGVSYNEQFF,TGTGCCAGCAGTGAATTTCAGGGGGTCTCCTACAATGAGCAGTTCTTC
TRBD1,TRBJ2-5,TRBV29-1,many,CSVPDRGETQYF,TGCAGCGTGCCGGACAGGGGGGAGACCCAGTACTTC
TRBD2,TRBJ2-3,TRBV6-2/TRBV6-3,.,CASSPTGTSVGDTQYF,TGTGCCAGCAGCCCAACCGGGACTAGCGTGGGAGATACGCAGTATTTT
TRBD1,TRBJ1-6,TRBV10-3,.,CAISTKSGTGDSPLHF,TGTGCCATCAGTACCAAGTCAGGGACAGGAGACTCACCCCTCCACTTT
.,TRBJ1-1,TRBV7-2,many,CASSLQGEAFF,TGTGCCAGCAGCTTACAGGGTGAAGCTTTCTTT
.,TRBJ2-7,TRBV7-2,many,CASSLSGGVPGEQYF,TGTGCCAGCAGCTTATCTGGCGGAGTCCCCGGCGAGCAGTACTTC
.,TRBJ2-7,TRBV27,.,CASGHEQYF,TGTGCCAGCGGCCACGAGCAGTACTTC
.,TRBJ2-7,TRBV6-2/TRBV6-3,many,CASTPWGRVYEQYF,TGTGCCAGCACTCCCTGGGGCAGAGTCTACGAGCAGTACTTC
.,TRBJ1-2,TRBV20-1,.,CSARAYGYTF,TGCAGTGCTAGAGCTTATGGCTACACCTTC
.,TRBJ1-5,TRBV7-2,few,CASSFSGQGSNQPQHF,TGTGCCAGCAGCTTTTCAGGTCAGGGTAGCAATCAGCCCCAGCATTTT
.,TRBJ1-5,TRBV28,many,CASSAYSNQPQHF,TGTGCCAGCAGCGCTTATAGCAATCAGCCCCAGCATTTT
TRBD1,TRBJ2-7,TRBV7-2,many,CASSLATGAYEQYF,TGTGCCAGCAGCTTAGCGACAGGGGCCTACGAGCAGTACTTC
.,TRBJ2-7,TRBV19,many,CASRPRGTTYEQYF,TGTGCCAGTAGACCCCGCGGGACGACTTACGAGCAGTACTTC
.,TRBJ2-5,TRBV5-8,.,CASSQMTSQETQYF,TGTGCCAGCAGCCAAATGACAAGCCAAGAGACCCAGTACTTC
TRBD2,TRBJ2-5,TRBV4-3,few,CASSQGYGLAQETQYF,TGCGCCAGCAGCCAAGGGTACGGACTAGCGCAAGAGACCCAGTACTTC
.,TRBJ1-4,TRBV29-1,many,CSVEERHGEKLFF,TGCAGCGTTGAAGAAAGACACGGGGAAAAACTGTTTTTT
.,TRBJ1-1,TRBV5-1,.,CASSSGRGGAGNTEAFF,TGCGCCAGCAGCTCGGGCCGGGGGGGGGCCGGGAACACTGAAGCTTTCTTT
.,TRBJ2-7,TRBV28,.,CASSLAGARYEQYF,TGTGCCAGCAGTTTAGCGGGGGCGCGTTACGAGCAGTACTTC